This T cell receptor (beta chain) was captured in a study of control samples from healthy donors and cancer patients. CDR1 is LGHNA, CDR2 YSLEER, per germline. With V trimmed by 5 bases and J by 0 bases, 12 bases remained unmatched. The CDR3 loop spans 17 amino acids. Here immunoSEQ multiplex PCR was the method, and the copy in TCRdb shows in-frame clones only, minus some. The sample holds roughly 93,000 clones; around nine tenths are singletons and the top ten take roughly a tenth. The chain links TRBV4-3 to TRBJ2-7; 8 nucleotides align to TRBD1. The clonotype comes from a woman in her fifties or sixties with colorectal cancer. The specimen sequenced was PBMCs. CDR3 sequence reads: CASSSRTGTVSSYEQYV. The CDR3 region has the DNA TGCGCCAGCAGCTCCCGGACAGGGACAGTTAGCTCCTACGAGCAGTACGTC.